The text below deals with one T cell receptor (beta chain). Its antigen is still unknown. The sample comes from a study of OX40 agonist ivuxolimab in advanced cancers. For the study at large: Ivuxolimab, an antibody acting as an agonist of OX40 (CD134), was used to treat patients. The dose of intravenous ivuxolimab that patients received every 2 weeks ranged from 0.01 to 10 mg/kg. Two cutaneous melanoma patients and one hepatocellular carcinoma patient, three in all, had partial responses.

This CDR3 is built from 16 residues. The ends lost 0 bases at V and 6 bases at J; junction bases unmatched: 8. Looked up from germline, CDR1 is LGHNA and CDR2 is YSLEER. Study observations and caveats: The study did not work out the antigen specificity of the expanded peripheral T cells.

Only in-frame clones appear in the TCRdb table, and some are missing; sequencing was by immunoSEQ multiplex PCR. Found here are some 46,000 clones, 88% of them singletons; the top ten hold 15% to 20%. The chain is built from TRBV4-3 and TRBJ2-1; 7 bases are shared with TRBD2. Sequencing used CD4+ or CD8+ T cells sorted from blood, obtained in a trial of the OX40 agonist ivuxolimab. This sequence was found in an adult with an advanced solid tumor such as melanoma, head and neck, liver or kidney cancer. CDR3 sequence reads: CASSQDFSGEINEQFF. The CDR3 DNA follows: TGCGCCAGCAGCCAAGATTTCAGCGGGGAGATCAATGAGCAGTTCTTC.